Sequencing of this T cell receptor beta chain was carried out in a study of identical twins. Overall study findings and caveats: For out-of-frame beta sequences, excess twin sharing was weaker.

A universal primer site arose from template switching, and cDNA bore unique molecular identifiers. MiXCR was run by TCRdb on the 5' RACE reads, yielding one entry per CDR3 protein. The sample contains a few hundred thousand distinct CDR3 sequences, less than 20% of which appear only once. Germline CDR1 is SGHAT and CDR2 is FQNNGV. This CDR3 has 19 amino acids. Trimming at V came to 1 base and at J to 3 bases, leaving 15 bases not matched to a gene. This clonotype turned up a few times. Its antigen is not identified. Sequencing was carried out using naive T cells sorted from blood. This chain joins TRBV11-2 and TRBJ2-7; 10 bases line up with TRBD1. This receptor was obtained from a man in his fifties in good health. CDR3 bases: TGTGCCAGCAGCTTAGTAGGCCGATTACCGGGACAGGGGCTCTACGAGCAGTACTTC. This gives the protein CASSLVGRLPGQGLYEQYF.